The 17 T cell receptor beta chains below were found in one sample sequenced in a study of T cells in narcolepsy. Here immunoSEQ multiplex PCR was the method, and the copy in TCRdb shows in-frame clones only, minus some. The sample has roughly 20,000 clones, over 80% seen once. Sequencing input: memory (CD45RA-) CD4+ T cells from blood. Receptors were obtained from a human donor in good health.

The chain carries TRBV6-5 and TRBJ1-6; TRBD1 matches at 9 bases. This CDR3 comprises 16 residues. J was trimmed by 4 bases and V by 0 bases; bases with no gene match: 1. Per the germline V gene, CDR1 is MNHEY and CDR2 is SVGAGI. CDR3 nucleotides: TGTGCCAGCAGTTACTCGGGACAGGGATATAATTCACCCCTCCACTTT. Protein product: CASSYSGQGYNSPLHF.

The rearrangement links TRBV14 to TRBJ2-1; TRBD1 aligns across 9 bases. Per the germline V gene, CDR1 is SGHDN and CDR2 is FVKESK. V trimming: 2 bases; J trimming: 2 bases; junction bases outside the gene matches: 7. The CDR3 contains 17 residues. This CDR3 is CASSQIGTGLTYNEQFF. The DNA of the CDR3 is TGTGCCAGCAGCCAAATAGGGACAGGGTTAACCTACAATGAGCAGTTCTTC.

This sequence joins TRBV14 and TRBJ1-1; the D gene is possibly TRBD1 (6 bases). In germline, CDR1 is SGHDN, CDR2 FVKESK. The CDR3 is 13 amino acids. Trimming shortened V by 6 bases and J by 5 bases, and 13 bases separated the two germline ends. CDR3 DNA sequence: TGTGCCAGCAGTAGTGGGGGGCCGACTGAAGCTTTCTTT. It yields the protein CASSSGGPTEAFF.

The chain recombines TRBV2 with TRBJ1-4; D is unclear. The V gene's germline CDR1 is SNHLY and CDR2 FYNNEI. Trimming took 5 bases from V and 0 from J, leaving 10 bases between them. This CDR3 spans 15 amino acids. The CDR3 DNA reads TGTGCCAGCAGTCCCGTATACGCAACTAATGAAAAACTGTTTTTT. This gives the protein CASSPVYATNEKLFF.

This sequence joins TRBV19 and TRBJ1-5, with D unclear. This CDR3 has 16 residues. Germline V gives CDR1 LNHDA, CDR2 SQIVND (reference sequence). V lost 3 bases, J lost 1 base, and 13 bases lay in between. CDR3 DNA: TGTGCCAGTAGTATTTGGAAGTCAGCGAGCAATCAGCCCCAGCATTTT. Protein sequence: CASSIWKSASNQPQHF. Full variable domain (outside the CDR3, taken from reference TRBV19 and TRBJ1-5): DGGITQSPKYLFRKEGQNVTLSCEQNLNHDAMYWYRQDPGQGLRLIYYSQIVNDFQKGDIAEGYSVSREKKESFPLTVTSAQKNPTAFYLCASSIWKSASNQPQHFGDGTRLSIL.

The CDR3 loop is CASSLDSNIQYF. The CDR3 DNA sequence: TGTGCCAGCAGCTTGGACTCTAACATTCAGTACTTC. V and J are TRBV5-6 and TRBJ2-4; D remains unclear. The CDR3 contains 12 residues. V lost 0 bases and J lost 7, with 5 bases in between. Per germline, CDR1 SGHDT and CDR2 YYEEEE.

By its share, this clone is medium-sized. The J gene is TRBJ1-2, the V gene TRBV5-1; D gene uncertain. The V gene's germline CDR1 is SGHRS and CDR2 YFSETQ. Trimming removed 1 base from V and 5 bases from J, with 15 bases in between. This CDR3 has 15 amino acids. CDR3 in amino acids: CASSLSVVADYGYTF. The CDR3 coding sequence is TGCGCCAGCAGCTTGTCGGTGGTGGCTGATTATGGCTACACCTTC. Filled out from reference TRBV5-1 and TRBJ1-2, the complete variable domain reads KAGVTQTPRYLIKTRGQQVTLSCSPISGHRSVSWYQQTPGQGLQFLFEYFSETQRNKGNFPGRFSGRQFSNSRSEMNVSTLELGDSALYLCASSLSVVADYGYTFGSGTRLTVV.

This sequence joins TRBV7-2 and TRBJ2-5; D tentatively fits TRBD1 or TRBD2 (6 bases each). In germline, CDR1 is SGHTA, CDR2 FQGNSA. The CDR3 runs to 14 residues. Trimming shortened V by 2 bases and J by 1 base, and 8 bases separated the two germline ends. As DNA, the CDR3 is TGTGCCAGCAGCTTACGGGGGCCCCAAGAGACCCAGTACTTC. This sequence encodes CASSLRGPQETQYF.

The chain combines TRBV4-1 with TRBJ1-2; TRBD1 is a possible D gene (5 bases). Per germline, CDR1 MGHRA and CDR2 YSYEKL. The CDR3 has 14 residues. V shed 2 bases and J shed 3 bases, with 10 bases lying between them. CDR3 sequence reads: CASSQSGTDYGYTF. The CDR3, as DNA: TGCGCCAGCAGCCAATCCGGGACCGACTATGGCTACACCTTC.

The chain employs TRBV7-8 and TRBJ2-7; the D is unclear. The V and J ends lost 1 base and 3 bases respectively, with 7 bases between them. The length of the CDR3 is 13 residues. Per germline, CDR1 SGHVS and CDR2 FQNEAQ. CDR3 protein: CASSLDTFYEQYF. The DNA for the CDR3 is TGTGCCAGCAGCTTAGACACGTTCTACGAGCAGTACTTC.

The chain joins TRBV18 to TRBJ2-1, with D perhaps matching TRBD1 (6 bases). This CDR3 contains 15 residues. The V and J ends lost 3 bases and 5 bases respectively, with 14 bases between them. Per the germline V gene, CDR1 is KGHSH and CDR2 is LQKENI. The CDR3 protein is CASSPATGQHNEQFF. The DNA of the CDR3 is TGTGCCAGCTCACCCGCTACGGGACAACACAATGAGCAGTTCTTC.

A single count supports this clone. CDR3 residues: CASSVWSGRDTGELFF. The CDR3 region has the DNA TGTGCCAGCAGCGTATGGTCGGGGAGAGACACCGGGGAGCTGTTTTTT. This sequence joins TRBV9 and TRBJ2-2; tentative D call: TRBD2 (5 bases). CDR1 SGDLS and CDR2 YYNGEE come from the germline V gene. V was pared by 1 base and J by 3 bases, with 13 bases between. The CDR3 covers 16 residues. Complete variable domain (other parts from reference TRBV9 and TRBJ2-2): DSGVTQTPKHLITATGQRVTLRCSPRSGDLSVYWYQQSLDQGLQFLIQYYNGEERAKGNILERFSAQQFPDLHSELNLSSLELGDSALYFCASSVWSGRDTGELFFGEGSRLTVL.

The chain is built from TRBV15 and TRBJ1-6, with unresolved D. Germline-derived CDR1 and CDR2 are LNHNV and YYDKDF (reference sequence). Trimming left V 0 bases short and J 3 bases short, with 15 bases between. This CDR3 has 18 amino acids. The CDR3 sequence: CATSRDVRKIGYNSPLHF. In DNA, the CDR3 is TGTGCCACCAGCAGAGATGTCCGAAAGATCGGCTATAATTCACCCCTCCACTTT.

V usage is TRBV6-5 and J usage is TRBJ1-6; the D is unclear. The V gene lost 7 bases and the J gene lost 8 bases, with 9 bases spanning the gap. The CDR3 covers 12 residues. The germline gives CDR1 MNHEY, CDR2 SVGAGI. The CDR3 here is CASNLGDSPLHF. DNA for the CDR3: TGTGCCAGCAACCTTGGAGATTCACCCCTCCACTTT.

The CDR3 DNA sequence: TGTGCCAGCTCACCAAAAGAGAACACTGAAGCTTTCTTT. Translating gives CASSPKENTEAFF. V usage is TRBV18 and J usage is TRBJ1-1, with D unclear. The CDR3 contains 13 residues. Trimming cost V 2 bases and J 1 base, with 5 bases left between them. Per germline, CDR1 KGHSH and CDR2 LQKENI.

This clone turned up a few times. This sequence joins TRBV5-1 and TRBJ2-6; 11 positions match TRBD1. Germline V gene data show CDR1 as SGHRS and CDR2 as YFSETQ. This CDR3 region has 18 residues. With 1 base clipped from V and 4 bases from J, the junction kept 7 bases outside the gene matches. CDR3 amino acids: CASSLRSGQGAGANVLTF. The CDR3 DNA follows: TGCGCCAGCAGCTTGAGGTCTGGACAGGGGGCCGGGGCCAACGTCCTGACTTTC.

For the CDR3, the DNA is TGTGCCAGCAGGACGACAGGGTTTGGCTACACCTTC. It yields the protein CASRTTGFGYTF. V usage is TRBV6-6 and J usage is TRBJ1-2; 7 nucleotides match TRBD1. Per the germline V gene, CDR1 is MNHNY and CDR2 is SVGAGI (reference sequence). The length of the CDR3 is 12 residues. Trimming at V came to 6 bases and at J to 7 bases, leaving 5 bases not matched to a gene.